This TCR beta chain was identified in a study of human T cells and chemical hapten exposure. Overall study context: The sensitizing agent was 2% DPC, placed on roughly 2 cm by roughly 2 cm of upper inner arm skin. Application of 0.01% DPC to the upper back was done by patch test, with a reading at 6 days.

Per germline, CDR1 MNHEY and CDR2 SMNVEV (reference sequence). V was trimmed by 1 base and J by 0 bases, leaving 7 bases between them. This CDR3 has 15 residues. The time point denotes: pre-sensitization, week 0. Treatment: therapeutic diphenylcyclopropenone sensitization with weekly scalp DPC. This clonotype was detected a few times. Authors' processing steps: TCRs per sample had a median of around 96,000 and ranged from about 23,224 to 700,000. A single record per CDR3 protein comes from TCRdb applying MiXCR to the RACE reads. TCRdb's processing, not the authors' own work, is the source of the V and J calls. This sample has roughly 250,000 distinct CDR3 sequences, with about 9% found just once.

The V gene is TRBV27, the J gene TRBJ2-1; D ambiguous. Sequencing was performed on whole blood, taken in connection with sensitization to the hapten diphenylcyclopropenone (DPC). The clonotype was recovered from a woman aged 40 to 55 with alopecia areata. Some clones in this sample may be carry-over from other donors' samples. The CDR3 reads CASSLYQSSYNEQFF. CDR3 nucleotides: TGTGCCAGCAGTTTATATCAGAGCTCCTACAATGAGCAGTTCTTC.